The sequence of this T cell receptor beta chain was determined in a study of blood T cell repertoires in COVID-19. Study context: COVID-19 samples from acute and convalescent phases originated in the United States, Italy and Spain. In each case, the material was cDNA or gDNA derived from T cells, B-cell-depleted T cells, or PBMCs.

Original methodology: From reference gene primer amplification, estimates of nucleated cell counts were derived. The table came from immunoSEQ multiplex PCR; TCRdb's copy has only in-frame clones and leaves some out. The DNA was the basis for D and trimming; V, J and clone size are from that table. Of over 110,000 clones in the sample, 88% were seen once. The germline CDR1 and CDR2 sequences are MNHEY and SVGAGI. V lost 2 bases and J lost 7; bases outside the gene matches: 14. The CDR3 sequence is 16 residues long. The V gene is TRBV6-5, the J gene TRBJ2-7; 7 nucleotides match TRBD1. The sequencing input was peripheral blood. This clonotype originated in a woman aged 45-59 years with acute or convalescent COVID-19. This CDR3 reads CASSYLRRQGLIEQYF. CDR3 sequence (DNA): TGTGCCAGCAGTTACCTGAGGAGACAGGGCCTTATTGAGCAGTACTTC.